This TCR beta chain derives from a study of CD8+ T cells in alopecia areata. Sampling of alopecia areata patients yielded lesional scalp punch biopsies as well as peripheral blood. Germline CDR1 reads MNHEY; CDR2 reads SVGAGI. This CDR3 comprises 13 residues. Trimming removed 4 bases from V and 1 base from J, with 7 bases in between. Study-level findings and limits: Scalp samples also yield sequences from resident alphabeta T cells of normal skin. Lesional scalp displayed greater clonality than normal scalp, most notably in alopecia totalis/universalis. TCR sharing across patients was less clear than in mice, possibly HLA-related.

After isolation, RNA underwent reverse transcription to generate cDNA as the sequencing template. TCRdb keeps only in-frame clones here, not all; method: immunoSEQ multiplex PCR. This sample yields about 110,000 clones, of which under 60% are seen a single time; 20% to 30% belongs to the top ten. Of note for this clone: Its antigen is as yet unknown.

The genes are TRBV6-5 and TRBJ2-5; D not certain. This receptor was identified in a human donor with alopecia areata. Sequencing was performed on NKG2D-low CD8+ T cells sorted from blood. In nucleotides, the CDR3 is TGTGCCAGCAGTTCTCCTCTCCAAGAGACCCAGTACTTC. Protein: CASSSPLQETQYF.